These 22 T cell receptor beta chains came from one sample sequenced in a study of a mutant IDH1 vaccine in newly diagnosed glioma (dated by TCRdb to the early 2020s). Libraries came from the immunoSEQ multiplex PCR assay. Drawn from immuneACCESS, this table holds only the in-frame rearrangements with V and J called that TCRdb kept. Clones are partly lost; checked studies trace under half to an unresolved V gene and leave the rest unexplained. The table for this sample lists tens of thousands of clones; about three quarters of them were counted only once. Approximately 7.5% of the sample goes to the ten largest clones. Their cognate antigens are unknown. Read against the paper, the sample's time point label means: week 35, safety follow-up. Each vaccine dose, consisting of 300 ug of a 20-mer mutant IDH1 peptide in Montanide, was administered subcutaneously with topical imiquimod. The input for sequencing was PBMCs, taken from a glioma patient whose treatment included an IDH1 peptide vaccine. These receptors were taken from a man aged 45-60 years with glioma.

This clone turned up a few times. The chain is built from TRBV4-1 and TRBJ1-5, with a tentative D call TRBD1 (5 bases). This CDR3 comprises 13 residues. Deletions cut 3 bases from V and 6 bases from J, with 9 bases between. Germline CDR1 reads MGHRA; CDR2 reads YSYEKL. The CDR3 region is CASSQRGPQPQHF. DNA for the CDR3: TGCGCCAGCAGCCAGAGGGGCCCTCAGCCCCAGCATTTT.

This rearrangement joins TRBV5-8 to TRBJ1-1; D gene uncertain. V was cut by 4 bases and J by 6 bases, with 16 bases left in between. Germline V gene data show CDR1 as SGHTS and CDR2 as YDEGEE. The length of the CDR3 is 14 residues. The CDR3 DNA sequence: TGTGCCAGCAGCCCCTTTATCGGACGGCCTGAAGCTTTCTTT. Protein product: CASSPFIGRPEAFF.

The chain combines TRBV19 with TRBJ2-1, with 9 bases fitting TRBD2. CDR1 is LNHDA and CDR2 is SQIVND in the germline V gene (reference sequence). V lost 6 bases and J lost 4; bases outside the gene matches: 7. The CDR3 contains 15 residues. CDR3 region: CASRMAGGPYNEQFF. Here the CDR3 DNA reads TGTGCCAGTAGGATGGCGGGGGGGCCTTACAATGAGCAGTTCTTC.

This chain joins TRBV29-1 and TRBJ2-2; TRBD2 matches at 8 bases. CDR3 length: 13 amino acids. Germline lookup yields CDR1 SQVTM and CDR2 ANQGSEA. Losses at the gene ends were 6 bases for V and 8 bases for J; bases not matched to a gene: 8. CDR3: CSVGREDRGELFF. CDR3 in DNA: TGCAGCGTAGGGCGGGAGGATAGGGGGGAGCTGTTTTTT.

This clone was seen more than once but under ten times. V is TRBV7-9 and J is TRBJ1-1; D unresolved. The CDR3 sequence is 14 residues long. Trimming took off 2 bases at V and 0 bases at J, with 7 bases between the two ends. CDR1 is SEHNR, CDR2 FQNEAQ, per germline (reference sequence). The CDR3, as DNA: TGTGCCAGCAGCTTACATGTTATGAACACTGAAGCTTTCTTT. Protein product: CASSLHVMNTEAFF.

This clone was counted between two and nine times. This chain connects TRBV2 to TRBJ1-1, with no clear D. The V and J ends lost 5 bases and 10 bases respectively, with 11 bases between them. The CDR3 length is 11 residues. Germline CDR1 is SNHLY and CDR2 is FYNNEI. CDR3 amino acids: CASSTRRRAFF. Here the CDR3 DNA reads TGTGCCAGCAGTACCCGAAGGAGAGCTTTCTTT.

V usage is TRBV18 and J usage is TRBJ1-2; D perhaps matches TRBD1 (5 bases). CDR3 length: 14 amino acids. V was trimmed by 4 bases and J by 3 bases, leaving 12 bases between them. Germline lookup yields CDR1 KGHSH and CDR2 LQKENI. CDR3 residues: CASSRPDTYYGYTF. The CDR3 bases are TGTGCCAGCTCACGGCCGGACACCTACTATGGCTACACCTTC.

The gene calls are TRBV7-9 and TRBJ1-2, with D perhaps TRBD1 (5 bases). V was shortened by 7 bases and J by 8 bases, with 20 bases between the two germline ends. The CDR3 runs to 14 residues. In germline, CDR1 is SEHNR, CDR2 FQNEAQ (reference sequence). Here the CDR3 reads CASTVDISGGGYTF. CDR3 sequence (DNA): TGTGCCAGCACCGTGGACATCAGCGGGGGGGGCTACACCTTC.

This clone appeared once. The V and J genes are TRBV6-1 and TRBJ1-4; no reliable D call. Germline V gene lookup returns CDR1 MNHNS and CDR2 SASEGT. The CDR3 covers 14 residues. V lost 8 bases to trimming and J lost 8 bases, with 18 bases between them. CDR3: CASLSTIGREKLFF. In DNA, the CDR3 is TGTGCCAGCCTATCGACCATCGGGAGGGAAAAACTGTTTTTT.

The chain couples TRBV7-2 to TRBJ1-2, with a possible D match to TRBD1 (5 bases). Germline V lookup: CDR1 SGHTA, CDR2 FQGNSA. Deletions cut 6 bases from V and 4 bases from J, with 18 bases between. This CDR3 spans 15 amino acids. CDR3 in DNA: TGTGCCAGCAGGGCCTTCGGGCAGGGTATCTATGGCTACACCTTC. Its translation is CASRAFGQGIYGYTF.

This clone was seen a few times. V gene TRBV28 combines with J gene TRBJ2-4; D not resolved. This CDR3 is built from 12 residues. Per the germline V gene, CDR1 is MDHEN and CDR2 is SYDVKM. V dropped 11 bases and J dropped 0 bases, with 8 bases sitting between them. CDR3: CAVGLAKNIQYF. CDR3 DNA sequence: TGTGCCGTTGGGCTAGCCAAAAACATTCAGTACTTC.

This chain uses TRBV7-9 with TRBJ2-5; D uncertain. This CDR3 contains 13 residues. Trimming pared 4 bases from V and 5 bases from J, leaving 11 bases between. The germline CDR1 and CDR2 sequences are SEHNR and FQNEAQ (reference sequence). The CDR3, as DNA: TGTGCCAGCAGCTCCGTGGGTGTGGAGACCCAGTACTTC. Encoded protein: CASSSVGVETQYF.

This rearrangement joins TRBV2 to TRBJ2-7; 10 bases fit TRBD1. The CDR3 has 14 residues. V was clipped by 6 bases and J by 3 bases; unmatched bases: 5. Germline assignment: CDR1 SNHLY and CDR2 FYNNEI. Here the CDR3 DNA reads TGTGCCAGCAGCGGAAGGACAGGGGGCTACGAGCAGTACTTC. This encodes CASSGRTGGYEQYF. Looking up the rest from reference TRBV2 and TRBJ2-7 gives the full variable domain: EPEVTQTPSHQVTQMGQEVILRCVPISNHLYFYWYRQILGQKVEFLVSFYNNEISEKSEIFDDQFSVERPDGSNFTLKIRSTKLEDSAMYFCASSGRTGGYEQYFGPGTRLTVT.

A few counts support this clone. This rearrangement joins TRBV30 to TRBJ1-1; the D is unclear. The CDR3 runs to 12 residues. The germline CDR1 and CDR2 sequences are GTSNPN and SVGIG (reference sequence). V lost 1 base, J lost 5 bases, and 8 bases lay in between. The CDR3 DNA is TGTGCCTGGAGTGACCCGGATACTGAAGCTTTCTTT. Its protein is CAWSDPDTEAFF.

This clone was picked up one time. This rearrangement joins TRBV5-5 to TRBJ1-5; possible D gene TRBD1, 6 bases. Germline V gene lookup returns CDR1 SGHKS and CDR2 YYEKEE (reference sequence). V was clipped by 1 base and J by 3 bases, with 11 bases between them. This CDR3 has 15 amino acids. The CDR3 DNA reads TGTGCCAGCAGCTTGACAGGGCAACACAATCAGCCCCAGCATTTT. It specifies CASSLTGQHNQPQHF.

This clone has just a few counts. This rearrangement joins TRBV6-5 to TRBJ1-1; 10 positions agree with TRBD1. The CDR3 loop spans 14 amino acids. Germline CDR1 reads MNHEY; CDR2 reads SVGAGI. Trimming took 6 bases from V and 0 from J; bases not matched to a gene: 1. The CDR3 loop is CASRTGGLNTEAFF. CDR3 DNA sequence: TGTGCCAGCAGGACAGGGGGCTTGAACACTGAAGCTTTCTTT.

In this sample, this clone turned up a few times. V is TRBV2 and J is TRBJ1-3; D is undetermined. In germline, CDR1 is SNHLY, CDR2 FYNNEI. CDR3 length: 15 amino acids. Trimming left V 4 bases short and J 4 bases short, with 14 bases between. The CDR3 DNA sequence: TGTGCCAGCAGTGTTGGACCCCTCGGAGGAAACACCATATATTTT. This codes for CASSVGPLGGNTIYF.

Only a few counts were recorded for this clone. V is TRBV14 and J is TRBJ2-1; 7 bases line up with TRBD2. CDR3 length: 16 amino acids. The germline V gene encodes CDR1 SGHDN and CDR2 FVKESK. Unmatched junction bases numbered 13, after V lost 3 bases and J lost 8 bases. The CDR3 loop reads CASSQVIAGVGYEQFF. The CDR3 nucleotides are TGTGCCAGCAGCCAGGTCATTGCGGGGGTCGGTTATGAGCAGTTCTTC. Full variable domain (remainder filled in from reference TRBV14 and TRBJ2-1): EAGVTQFPSHSVIEKGQTVTLRCDPISGHDNLYWYRRVMGKEIKFLLHFVKESKQDESGMPNNRFLAERTGGTYSTLKVQPAELEDSGVYFCASSQVIAGVGYEQFFGPGTRLTVL.

The rearrangement uses TRBV6-5 and TRBJ2-4; TRBD1 or TRBD2 may be the D gene (7 bases each). Germline values: CDR1 MNHEY, CDR2 SVGAGI. CDR3 size: 15 residues. V lost 11 bases to trimming and J lost 3 bases, with 20 bases between them. The CDR3 sequence: CAGGSRGEGKNIQYF. The CDR3 DNA is TGTGCCGGGGGTTCCAGGGGGGAGGGCAAAAACATTCAGTACTTC.

V is TRBV30 and J is TRBJ2-3, with 8 nucleotides matching TRBD2. Germline CDR1 and CDR2: GTSNPN and SVGIG (reference sequence). V was clipped by 3 bases and J by 0 bases; unmatched bases: 5. This CDR3 spans 15 amino acids. CDR3 residues: CAWRDSGKSTDTQYF. CDR3 bases: TGTGCCTGGAGGGATAGCGGGAAAAGCACAGATACGCAGTATTTT.

The chain combines TRBV7-9 with TRBJ1-2; perhaps TRBD1 as D (5 bases). V dropped 1 base and J dropped 2 bases, with 14 bases sitting between them. The CDR3 is 16 residues long. CDR1 SEHNR and CDR2 FQNEAQ come from the germline V gene (reference sequence). This chain's CDR3 is CASSLDWVGANYGYTF. The CDR3 nucleotides read TGTGCCAGCAGCTTAGATTGGGTAGGGGCCAACTATGGCTACACCTTC.

This clone was counted only a few times. V and J are TRBV11-2 and TRBJ2-6; D call uncertain. Trimming pared 3 bases from V and 0 bases from J, leaving 6 bases between. Per germline, CDR1 SGHAT and CDR2 FQNNGV. There are 15 residues in the CDR3. CDR3 residues: CASSLSNSGANVLTF. CDR3 coding DNA: TGTGCCAGCAGCTTGTCAAACTCTGGGGCCAACGTCCTGACTTTC.